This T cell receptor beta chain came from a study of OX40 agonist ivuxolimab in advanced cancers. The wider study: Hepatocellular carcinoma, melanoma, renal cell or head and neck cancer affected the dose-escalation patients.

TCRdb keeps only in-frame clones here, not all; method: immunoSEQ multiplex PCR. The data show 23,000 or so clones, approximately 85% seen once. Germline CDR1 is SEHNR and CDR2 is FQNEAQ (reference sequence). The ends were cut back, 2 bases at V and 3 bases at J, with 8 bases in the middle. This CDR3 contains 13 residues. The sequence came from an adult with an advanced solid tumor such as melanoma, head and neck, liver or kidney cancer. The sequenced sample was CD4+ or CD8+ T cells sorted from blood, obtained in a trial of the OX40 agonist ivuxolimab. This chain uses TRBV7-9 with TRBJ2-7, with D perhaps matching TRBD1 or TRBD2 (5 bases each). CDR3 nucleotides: TGTGCCAGCAGCTTAAGGGACGACTACGAGCAGTACTTC. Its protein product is CASSLRDDYEQYF. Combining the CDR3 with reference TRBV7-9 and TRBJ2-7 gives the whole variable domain DTGVSQNPRHKITKRGQNVTFRCDPISEHNRLYWYRQTLGQGPEFLTYFQNEAQLEKSRLLSDRFSAERPKGSFSTLEIQRTEQGDSAMYLCASSLRDDYEQYFGPGTRLTVT.